The clone carrying this T cell receptor (beta chain) was observed a single time. The sample belongs to a study of cytomegalovirus exposure and HLA in healthy donors. At the time of sampling, donors were nominally healthy, though unrecorded immune exposures were likely. CDR3 length: 13 residues. V gave up 2 bases and J gave up 9 bases, with 14 bases separating them. The germline V gene has CDR1 KGHSH and CDR2 LQKENI. PCR employed 60 Vbeta and 13 Jbeta primers. Generated by immunoSEQ multiplex PCR, the TCRdb table keeps only in-frame clones and is missing some. The table lists about 150,000 clones, 75% to 80% of them singletons.

The TCR sequence derives from a woman between 40 and 50 years old in good health and CMV-seronegative. J is TRBJ2-7 and V is TRBV18, with D maybe TRBD1 (5 bases). Sequenced input: PBMCs. CDR3 residues: CASSPGSDIGQYF. The CDR3 DNA reads as TGTGCCAGCTCACCAGGGTCGGACATTGGGCAGTACTTC.